This T cell receptor (beta chain) was retrieved from a study of chemoradiotherapy in HPV16-positive cancers (dated by TCRdb to between 2021 and 2024). Regarding the research as a whole: Using functional T-cell assays on cells from a couple of HPV16-positive patients, the researchers defined candidate HPV-specific T-cell clones and common TCR motifs. The study set out to ask whether T-cell immunity against the HPV oncoproteins E6 and E7 changes over the course of chemoradiotherapy and whether that immunity affects survival. The candidate HPV-specific TCRs and motifs were then tracked in TCR repertoires from 86 patients with HPV-related cancers.

The library came from the immunoSEQ multiplex PCR assay. As stored in TCRdb, this immuneACCESS dataset retains in-frame rearrangements with V and J assigned. A fraction of the clones does not appear; measured against another copy, unresolved V genes explain less than half of the discrepancy, and the remainder lacks a known reason. Present in this sample are several thousand clones, around 74% of which were seen just once. Roughly 15% of the sample belongs to the ten largest clones. CDR1 is given as SQVTM and CDR2 as ANQGSEA, both from the germline V gene. Trimmed from V: 7 bases; trimmed from J: 4 bases; junction bases lacking a gene match: 13. Taken from cysteine to phenylalanine, the CDR3 has 15 residues. Only the CDR3 part of the read is kept: 45 bases, read in frame from the first base. Because repertoires were sampled repeatedly during chemoradiotherapy, clonal expansion in the tumor microenvironment could be followed.

The research as a whole found: Only a couple of HPV16-positive patients were used to derive the functional definition of HPV-specific T cells, and the survival association was reported for HPV16-positive patients. Expansion of candidate HPV-specific clones and E7-related TCR motifs was observed in the tumor microenvironment during treatment, whereas no such expansion was observed for non-HPV-specific T cells. Improved recurrence-free survival in HPV16-positive patients was associated with expansion of HPV-responsive T cells during chemoradiotherapy.

Concerning this clone: The antigen it binds to is not known. Per-nucleotide qualities are absent, and no much larger clonotype sits a single base away.

Sampling was conducted from a patient who underwent chemoradiotherapy. Here the chain combines TRBV29-1 and TRBJ2-1; 7 central bases correspond to TRBD2. This receptor was identified in a human donor with HPV-associated anogenital cancer. The bases read TGCAGCGCTAGACTAGCCGCCCCCATTTACAATGAGCAGTTCTTC. It is translated as CSARLAAPIYNEQFF.